What follows are 9 T cell receptor beta chains derived from one specimen sequenced in a study of shared clonotypes between healthy human individuals. Using immunoSEQ multiplex PCR, the repertoire was profiled, and TCRdb retains in-frame clones only, with some absent. The repertoire includes about 2.3 million clones, just over 90% of them detected once, and 0.39% sits in the top ten. Sequencing was done on a sample of naive CD4+ T cells from PBMCs. Subset here: CD45RA+ positively selected. The receptors here all came from a young man in good health. Some clones in this sample may be carry-over from other donors' samples.

The chain employs TRBV14 and TRBJ2-7; possibly TRBD1 for D (5 bases). Germline CDR1 is SGHDN and CDR2 is FVKESK. The V end was cut by 1 base, the J end by 2 bases, with 15 bases between. This CDR3 is 16 amino acids long. CDR3 region: CASSQVAGRGTYEQYF. The DNA for the CDR3 is TGTGCCAGCAGCCAAGTGGCAGGAAGGGGAACCTACGAGCAGTACTTC.

V gene TRBV9 combines with J gene TRBJ2-1; TRBD1 is a possible D gene (6 bases). This CDR3 is 16 amino acids long. V was clipped by 3 bases and J by 0 bases, with 13 bases between them. Germline V gene data show CDR1 as SGDLS and CDR2 as YYNGEE. CDR3 coding DNA: TGTGCCAGCAGCGCCGGACAGCCACGCTCCTACAATGAGCAGTTCTTC. Protein: CASSAGQPRSYNEQFF.

The CDR3 loop reads CASSSIAGGDSYEQYF. The CDR3 bases are TGCGCCAGCAGCTCCATAGCGGGAGGGGACTCCTACGAGCAGTACTTC. The rearrangement links TRBV5-1 to TRBJ2-7; 11 bases line up with TRBD2. Germline lookup yields CDR1 SGHRS and CDR2 YFSETQ. This CDR3 comprises 16 residues. The J segment lost 0 bases and the V segment lost 3 bases, leaving 5 bases of the junction unmatched.

The CDR3 sequence is CASSSAPGGAGEEQYF. The DNA of the CDR3 is TGCGCCAGCAGCTCGGCCCCAGGGGGCGCGGGTGAAGAGCAGTACTTC. The chain is built from TRBV5-1 and TRBJ2-7; 8 nucleotides align to TRBD1. The germline V gene encodes CDR1 SGHRS and CDR2 YFSETQ. With 3 bases clipped from V and 7 bases from J, the junction kept 15 bases outside the gene matches. The CDR3 runs 16 residues.

To note about this clone: Additional DNA sequences in this sample encode the identical CDR3. CDR3 in DNA: TGTGCCAGCAGCCTTGGGGAAAGCTCCTACAATGAGCAGTTCTTC. Translating it yields CASSLGESSYNEQFF. This chain connects TRBV11-3 to TRBJ2-1, with no clear D. The CDR3 has 15 residues. V gave up 5 bases and J gave up 0 bases, with 11 bases separating them. From germline, CDR1 is SGHNT and CDR2 YENEEA. Full variable domain (rest looked up from reference TRBV11-3 and TRBJ2-1): EAGVVQSPRYKIIEKKQPVAFWCNPISGHNTLYWYLQNLGQGPELLIRYENEEAVDDSQLPKDRFSAERLKGVDSTLKIQPAELGDSAVYLCASSLGESSYNEQFFGPGTRLTVL.

The rearrangement joins TRBV7-2 to TRBJ1-4; 10 bases agree with TRBD1. After removal of 5 bases from V and 7 bases from J, the junction contained 19 bases not matched to a gene. The V gene's germline CDR1 is SGHTA and CDR2 FQGNSA. The CDR3 is made up of 19 amino acids. The chain's CDR3 is CASSPRARGQGSLGEKLFF. The CDR3 DNA sequence: TGTGCCAGCAGCCCCCGGGCGCGGGGACAGGGGTCATTAGGTGAAAAACTGTTTTTT.

The DNA of the CDR3 is TGTGCCAGCAGTGAAGTGGGGGGGTCGGGGAACACCATATATTTT. Protein product: CASSEVGGSGNTIYF. This sequence joins TRBV6-1 and TRBJ1-3; a weak D match, TRBD1 (5 bases). The germline CDR1 and CDR2 sequences are MNHNS and SASEGT. This CDR3 has 15 amino acids. Trimming left V 1 base short and J 7 bases short, with 14 bases between.

The genes are TRBV19 and TRBJ2-1, with 10 nucleotides matching TRBD2. The CDR3 sequence is 16 residues long. Germline V gene data show CDR1 as LNHDA and CDR2 as SQIVND (reference sequence). With 5 bases clipped from V and 3 bases from J, the junction kept 7 bases outside the gene matches. CDR3 sequence (DNA): TGTGCCAGTAGTCCCTCGGCTAGCGGGGGCTACAATGAGCAGTTCTTC. Encoded protein: CASSPSASGGYNEQFF.

The chain combines TRBV7-2 with TRBJ1-1, with unresolved D. The CDR3 sequence is 15 residues long. V gave up 6 bases and J gave up 5 bases, with 19 bases separating them. Germline assignment: CDR1 SGHTA and CDR2 FQGNSA. CDR3 sequence (DNA): TGTGCCAGCAGTCCCCAGATCGTAGAGGGAACTGAAGCTTTCTTT. This translates into CASSPQIVEGTEAFF.